This T cell receptor beta chain was captured in a study of cytomegalovirus exposure and HLA in healthy donors (dated by TCRdb to 2016 to 2017). For context, the study as a whole: According to an earlier analysis of several hundred of the donors, about 190 million T cells yielded 95 million to 140 million unique TCR beta sequences and approximately 300 Gb of sequence data. To predict cytomegalovirus infection status, the study combined high-throughput TCR immunosequencing, statistical association of individual TCRs with disease status, and machine learning. Because of strong linkage in the cohort, 4 to 6 DR-DQ haplotypes were treated as single units for association and clustering. Donor age, sex, ethnicity and CMV serostatus were collected together with the repertoire data. A later analysis re-analyzed previously published TCR beta repertoires from 660 or so donors and added high-resolution HLA genotyping to study TCR occurrence patterns. Genome-wide SNP genotypes for about 65% of the roughly 700 donors were used in a later genetic analysis, which treated that subset as a discovery cohort. Across 300 to 400 genotyped donors of the cohort, an average of about 240,000 unique TCR beta nucleotide sequences per donor were sequenced, and about a sixth of those sequences were non-productive. Rather than drawing on any new phenotypic data, the later analysis identified candidate immune exposures from TCR beta sequences and the way those sequences occurred across donors. The study used immunosequencing to profile the T cell repertoires of hundreds of subjects and linked those repertoires to cytomegalovirus serostatus. Among the roughly 400 genotyped donors, 81% belonged to the genetic ancestry cluster associated with self-reported Caucasian donors. All discovery cohort repertoires had been generated using a single sequencing platform. The number of donors typed differed by locus, with about 620-630 for A, B, C, DRB1 and DQB1, roughly 550 for DQA1, 600 to 610 for DPA1, and 472 for DPB1. Approximately 310 gigabases of sequencing data and around 90 million unique TCR sequences made up an early release that covered 500 to 650 HLA-typed donors. HLA typing included class I and class II loci at four-digit resolution. An earlier analysis of 587 of the donors used high-throughput TCR beta sequencing to judge whether each TCR beta V gene segment behaved as functional or pseudogenic. The study aimed to test whether signatures of past pathogen exposure could be identified by cataloging public T cell receptors. Besides the first cohort of around 670 subjects, a separate validation cohort made up of over 100 different subjects was used. Results the study describes overall, beyond this receptor: In a later analysis, around 15,000 TCR beta sequences were associated with specific HLA alleles at a false discovery rate of 0.05. According to a later genetic analysis, donors in an Asian-associated ancestry cluster had fewer N-insertions in productive TCRs than the approximately 630-donor mean. The only immune exposure information available for the cohort was CMV serostatus. Broadly in line with IMGT annotations, most TCR beta V segments showed up in productive rearrangements about 90% or about 30% of the time in an earlier analysis of a few hundred of the donors. Because HLA typing was missing for some donors at each locus, association tests included only the typed subset. Only TCR beta chains were sequenced in this cohort, and the absence of alpha or paired-chain data limited detectable features. The earlier analysis of 587 of the donors excluded seventeen rarely observed V segments, including chromosome 9 orphons, because counts were too low. In a later analysis, TCR association rates were found to vary across HLA loci, with the most associated TCRs seen for DRB1 alleles and the fewest for HLA-C alleles. It was suggested by the authors that the approach could potentially be generalized to other disease states and immunological phenotypes. The presence/absence analyses assumed that sequencing depth was roughly uniform across donors, and that assumption may not be true. Most CMV-associated TCR beta chains appeared to be HLA-restricted in a later analysis, and the HLA associations seemed to be driven largely by CMV exposure. In a later analysis, several top co-occurrence clusters were reported to appear linked to parvovirus B19, influenza, CMV and Epstein-Barr virus. A further reported finding was that TCR beta sequences accurately predicted the HLA-A and HLA-B alleles for most subjects in the first cohort. Some IMGT-functional V segments, including TRBV6-2 and TRBV6-3, could not be distinguished by the 87-base-pair reads and were therefore excluded. Assigning TCR associations to individual alleles was difficult when HLA alleles, especially DR and DQ, strongly co-occurred. In both the original and validation cohorts, the classifier was reported to diagnose cytomegalovirus status with high specificity and sensitivity. Linkage disequilibrium might explain the correlated functional status among segregating V segments, but an unknown experimental factor could not be ruled out. A cluster of highly shared sequence variants was judged likely to represent a technical artifact of the sequencing pipeline. In a later analysis, HLA-associated TCR beta chains showed more clonal expansion and lower generation probabilities than non-associated chains that were equally common. Three of the identified cytomegalovirus-associated TCR beta chains were confirmed in vitro to be specific for cytomegalovirus antigens. V-gene and J-gene trimming of TCR beta chains was associated with a missense DCLRE1C variant in a later genetic analysis, and the association was replicated in an independent cohort. While some public TCRs were present in many individuals, most TCR sequences turned up only very rarely across donors. In the study, 150 to 200 TCR beta chains were listed as associated with cytomegalovirus.

The cohort comprised more than 550 healthy bone marrow donors. Cohort members were all nominally healthy when sampled, although unrecorded immune exposures were likely present. The donor tested CMV seropositive, placing the donor among the 290 or so seropositive members of the cohort. A peripheral blood sample was provided by each donor, and peripheral blood mononuclear cells were used for TCR beta sequencing. Genomic DNA extraction from the blood cell samples was performed with the Qiagen DNeasy Blood Extraction Kit. For CDR1 and CDR2, the germline V gene (reference sequence) lists LNHDA and SQIVND. The CDR3 spans 15 residues, from the cysteine through the phenylalanine. Just CDR3 DNA is preserved here, 45 bases in frame from base 1. At the junction V is shortened by 1 base and J by 3 bases, with 10 bases in between. In its sample, this clone was seen a few times. Its antigen is currently not known. Within one base of it there is no much larger clone, and no base qualities were kept.

Library preparation employed the immunoSEQ multiplex PCR assay. A mixture of 60 forward primers for TCR Vbeta segments and 13 reverse primers for TCR Jbeta segments was used in the multiplex PCR. The CDR3 region of rearranged TCR beta genes was amplified from genomic DNA by a multiplex PCR assay. The amplified TCR beta libraries were sequenced on the Illumina HiSeq System as 87-base-pair reads. The authors' pipeline ran thus. In a later analysis, tens of millions of unique TCR beta chains were counted across the 650 to 750 repertoires, and roughly 10 million of these chains were shared by at least two donors. A nearest-neighbor algorithm error-corrected the raw reads and collapsed the reads into unique sequences, merging closely related sequences to remove PCR and sequencing errors. To assign V, D and J gene segments, CDR3 sequences were aligned to IMGT reference sequences. For a sequence to be retained, a match of at least six nucleotides to both a V gene segment and a J gene segment was required. A rearrangement was called productive if the CDR3 had no stop codons and remained in frame with V and J, and every other rearrangement was called non-productive. Following IMGT convention, CDR3 was defined as the stretch from the second conserved V-encoded cysteine up to the conserved J-encoded phenylalanine. In an earlier analysis of more than 550 of the donors, sequences lacking an unambiguous match to a single V gene segment were excluded. In an earlier analysis of roughly 500 of the donors, V segments were called functional above 56.7% productive rearrangements and were called segregating when the between-donor standard deviation exceeded 5%. A statistical classification framework was built to diagnose cytomegalovirus status from the catalog of TCR beta chain sequences. A later analysis assigned V and J genes by comparing TCR nucleotide sequences with IMGT/GENE-DB human TR gene sequences. Using the TCRdist pipeline, a later analysis assigned CDR3 sequences along with most-parsimonious VDJ recombination scenarios. In a later analysis, every TCR beta chain was defined by the combination of its CDR3 amino acid sequence and its V-gene family, and reads without a unique V-gene family were dropped. A later analysis removed 500 to 650 highly shared, low-generation-probability nucleotide sequences to deal with suspected cross-contamination and a sequencing artifact. For each public chain, a later analysis derived a clonal expansion index from normalized ranks of inferred template counts within each repertoire. A later analysis computed generation probabilities with a VDJ recombination model fitted to out-of-frame rearrangements, and checked the results against IGoR. A later analysis scored TCR-TCR, TCR-HLA and TCR-CMV co-occurrence with hypergeometric tests, applying a repertoire-size bias correction to TCR pairs. A later analysis estimated false discovery rates by permuting HLA or CMV assignments 20 times. In a later analysis, co-occurring TCRs were grouped using DBSCAN, with TCRdist sequence similarity added in when clustering inside HLA-allele-positive subsets. Co-occurrence clustering excluded repertoires with fewer than 30,000 or more than 120,000 public chains, plus five with anomalous nucleotide sharing. The source is immuneACCESS, and TCRdb retained only in-frame sequences with V and J called. Part of the clones is not carried over; for the studies checked, unresolved V genes explain less than half of this, and the remainder is unexplained. Clone size and V and J calls were adopted from that table, with D and trimming inferred from the DNA. This sample has roughly 130,000 clones in its table, and just under 75% of those were observed once. Around 6.6% of the sample is in the top ten clones.

The chain is encoded by TRBV19 joined to TRBJ2-1; 6 matching bases give a weak D call of TRBD2. Sequencing input: PBMCs. The sequence came from a man in his forties or fifties in good health and CMV-seropositive. The base sequence is TGTGCCAGTAGTATAGGGAGGGGATACTACAATGAGCAGTTCTTC. This sequence encodes CASSIGRGYYNEQFF.